Following are 28 T cell receptor beta chains from one sample sequenced in a study of blood T cells in healthy people across ages. A second about 7 to 12 cycle PCR used barcoded and J-beta primers. TCRdb reprocessed the 5' RACE reads with MiXCR, giving one entry per CDR3 protein. The sample holds around 1,500,000 distinct CDR3 sequences, 28% seen once. The sequenced material came from blood. The source is a woman aged 25 to 45 in good health.

This clonotype was seen ten or more times. The chain links TRBV15 to TRBJ2-3; D gene unclear. Deletions cut 2 bases from V and 4 bases from J, with 16 bases between. Germline CDR1 LNHNV, CDR2 YYDKDF (reference sequence). The CDR3 spans 16 residues. The CDR3 spells CATSRHRNERADTQYF. In DNA, the CDR3 is TGTGCCACCAGCAGACACCGGAACGAACGGGCAGATACGCAGTATTTT.

Written as DNA, the CDR3 is TGTGCCAGCAGGGGTCTTTCTAGCACAGATACGCAGTATTTT. It is translated as CASRGLSSTDTQYF. V and J are TRBV2 and TRBJ2-3; no firm D call. Germline-derived CDR1 and CDR2 are SNHLY and FYNNEI. The V gene lost 6 bases and the J gene lost 0 bases, with 10 bases spanning the gap. The CDR3 spans 14 residues.

The gene calls are TRBV5-1 and TRBJ2-1; 8 positions agree with TRBD2. Germline values: CDR1 SGHRS, CDR2 YFSETQ. This CDR3 is built from 15 residues. The J segment lost 5 bases and the V segment lost 4 bases, leaving 8 bases of the junction unmatched. The CDR3 DNA follows: TGCGCCAGCAGCGCCCGGGGGGGCCGCGACAATGAGCAGTTCTTC. Translating gives CASSARGGRDNEQFF.

This clonotype came up once. The chain links TRBV7-9 to TRBJ2-6; D gene ambiguous. CDR3 length equals 16 residues. V was clipped by 3 bases and J by 0 bases, with 9 bases between them. The germline V gene has CDR1 SEHNR and CDR2 FQNEAQ (reference sequence). CDR3 nucleotides: TGTGCCAGCAGCTTTAGATCTGACTCTGGGGCCAACGTCCTGACTTTC. It is translated as CASSFRSDSGANVLTF.

As to this clonotype: Germline and junction disagree at one end, which may indicate a read error. The chain joins TRBV7-9 to TRBJ1-1, with D perhaps matching TRBD1 (5 bases). Germline assignment: CDR1 SEHNR and CDR2 FQNEAQ (reference sequence). The CDR3 covers 15 residues. The CDR3 here is CASSLTGLTNTEAFF. In nucleotides, the CDR3 is TGCGCCAGCAGCTTAACGGGACTCACGAACACTGAAGCTTTCTTT.

This clonotype was seen a handful of times. One end of the junction is discordant with germline, which a read error may explain. V gene TRBV14 combines with J gene TRBJ1-2; D is unresolved. Per the germline V gene, CDR1 is SGHDN and CDR2 is FVKESK. This CDR3 has 12 residues. CDR3 sequence (DNA): TGTTCCAGCAGCCAAATAAGGGATGGCTACACCTTC. It yields the protein CSSSQIRDGYTF.

Points on this clonotype: A much larger clone is a single base away; this may be a read error. The rearrangement joins TRBV7-9 to TRBJ2-7; maybe TRBD1 (6 bases). CDR1 and CDR2 from the germline V gene are SEHNR and FQNEAQ (reference sequence). This CDR3 has 14 amino acids. The CDR3 coding sequence is TGTACCAGCAGCTCAGGGACACATCCCTACGAGCAGTACTTC. It is translated as CTSSSGTHPYEQYF. The whole variable domain, remainder taken from reference TRBV7-9 and TRBJ2-7, is DTGVSQNPRHKITKRGQNVTFRCDPISEHNRLYWYRQTLGQGPEFLTYFQNEAQLEKSRLLSDRFSAERPKGSFSTLEIQRTEQGDSAMYLCTSSSGTHPYEQYFGPGTRLTVT.

V and J are TRBV5-1 and TRBJ2-1; 8 bases match TRBD2. V was clipped by 3 bases and J by 8 bases; unmatched bases: 7. Germline V gives CDR1 SGHRS, CDR2 YFSETQ. CDR3 length: 14 amino acids. The CDR3 region has the DNA TGCGCCAGCAGCTCGGGAGGGGGTTGGGATGAGCAGTTCTTC. It translates to CASSSGGGWDEQFF.

The chain recombines TRBV7-9 with TRBJ2-5; D may correspond to TRBD1 or TRBD2 (5 bases each). From germline, CDR1 is SEHNR and CDR2 FQNEAQ (reference sequence). Deletions cut 5 bases from V and 2 bases from J, with 27 bases between. This CDR3 has 19 amino acids. CDR3 in amino acids: CASSRPIRDLASNQETQYF. The CDR3 DNA is TGTGCCAGCAGCCGACCCATCCGGGACCTTGCTAGCAATCAAGAGACCCAGTACTTC. The whole variable domain, remainder taken from reference TRBV7-9 and TRBJ2-5, is DTGVSQNPRHKITKRGQNVTFRCDPISEHNRLYWYRQTLGQGPEFLTYFQNEAQLEKSRLLSDRFSAERPKGSFSTLEIQRTEQGDSAMYLCASSRPIRDLASNQETQYFGPGTRLLVL.

The chain uses TRBV20-1 and TRBJ1-1; 7 bases are shared with TRBD1. CDR1 and CDR2 (germline): DFQATT, SNEGSKA (reference sequence). The V gene end was trimmed by 4 bases and the J gene end by 7 bases; junction bases not matched to a gene: 3. The CDR3 has 11 amino acids. The CDR3: CSATDRVEAFF. The CDR3 bases are TGCAGTGCTACAGACAGGGTTGAAGCTTTCTTT.

This clonotype was seen ten or more times. The gene calls are TRBV15 and TRBJ2-1; TRBD2 might be the D (6 bases). This CDR3 is 13 amino acids long. CDR1 is LNHNV, CDR2 YYDKDF, per germline (reference sequence). Trimming took off 2 bases at V and 9 bases at J, with 11 bases between the two ends. The CDR3 loop is CATSRSRRGEQFF. The CDR3 nucleotides are TGTGCCACCAGCAGATCCAGGCGGGGTGAGCAGTTCTTC.

CDR3 sequence: CSVVHRSTDTQYF. The CDR3 coding sequence is TGCAGCGTTGTGCACAGAAGCACAGATACGCAGTATTTT. The chain is built from TRBV29-1 and TRBJ2-3; unclear D gene. Germline loops: CDR1 SQVTM, CDR2 ANQGSEA. V shed 4 bases and J shed 0 bases, with 8 bases lying between them. The length of the CDR3 is 13 residues.

This clonotype was seen a few times. This rearrangement joins TRBV4-1 to TRBJ1-1; no reliable D call. Trimming cost V 4 bases and J 6 bases, with 15 bases left between them. This CDR3 contains 14 residues. Germline CDR1 reads MGHRA; CDR2 reads YSYEKL. The CDR3 reads CASSLRGGSSEAFF. The CDR3 bases are TGCGCCAGCAGCCTCCGGGGTGGAAGTTCTGAAGCTTTCTTT.

The V and J genes are TRBV10-2 and TRBJ2-1; 13 bases map to TRBD2. V gave up 3 bases and J gave up 4 bases; unmatched junction bases: 3. Germline V lookup: CDR1 WSHSY, CDR2 SAAADI. CDR3 length: 16 amino acids. This CDR3 is CASSEGLAGVYNEQFF. In DNA form, the CDR3 reads TGCGCCAGCAGTGAAGGACTAGCGGGAGTTTACAATGAGCAGTTCTTC.

The DNA for the CDR3 is TGTGCCAGCAGTGAATCGTGGCGATCTAGCACAGATACGCAGTATTTT. Translated: CASSESWRSSTDTQYF. The J gene is TRBJ2-3, the V gene TRBV2, with unresolved D. Trimming left V 2 bases short and J 0 bases short, with 12 bases between. The CDR3 is 16 residues long. CDR1 is SNHLY and CDR2 is FYNNEI in the germline V gene.

This clonotype was seen at least ten times. This chain links TRBV20-1 with TRBJ2-7; D remains ambiguous. This CDR3 has 12 amino acids. Germline CDR1 reads DFQATT; CDR2 reads SNEGSKA (reference sequence). V lost 3 bases and J lost 2, with 8 bases in between. CDR3 amino acids: CSASPLTYEQYF. DNA of the CDR3: TGCAGTGCTAGTCCCCTTACCTACGAGCAGTACTTC.

This chain joins TRBV12-3 or TRBV12-4 and TRBJ1-5; D unresolved. The CDR3 has 14 residues. The V gene lost 2 bases and the J gene lost 6 bases, with 11 bases spanning the gap. CDR3 sequence reads: CASSLRGFVQPQHF. The CDR3, as DNA: TGTGCCAGCAGTTTACGGGGATTCGTTCAGCCCCAGCATTTT.

This clonotype was counted only a few times. The rearrangement links TRBV5-1 to TRBJ1-1; the D is unclear. This CDR3 has 13 amino acids. The V end was cut by 4 bases, the J end by 0 bases, with 7 bases between. Germline CDR1 reads SGHRS; CDR2 reads YFSETQ. The CDR3 region has the DNA TGCGCCAGCAGCCTGTTCATGAACACTGAAGCTTTCTTT. Translating gives CASSLFMNTEAFF.

This chain uses TRBV20-1 with TRBJ2-5; the match to TRBD1 covers 11 bases. The germline V gene encodes CDR1 DFQATT and CDR2 SNEGSKA (reference sequence). The CDR3 consists of 14 residues. Trimming took 6 bases from V and 5 from J; bases not matched to a gene: 8. The CDR3 here is CSASGQGARETQYF. The CDR3 DNA is TGCAGTGCCTCCGGACAGGGGGCCCGGGAGACCCAGTACTTC.

This clonotype was recorded many times. V and J are TRBV29-1 and TRBJ2-5, with 8 bases identical to TRBD2. The CDR3 has 14 amino acids. Trimming cost V 7 bases and J 11 bases; bases outside gene matches: 18. Per the germline V gene, CDR1 is SQVTM and CDR2 is ANQGSEA. CDR3 amino acids: CSAGAVQRGREQYF. As DNA, the CDR3 is TGCAGCGCCGGTGCGGTCCAGCGGGGGAGAGAGCAGTACTTC. Based on the CDR3 plus reference TRBV29-1 and TRBJ2-5, the full variable domain is SAVISQKPSRDICQRGTSLTIQCQVDSQVTMMFWYRQQPGQSLTLIATANQGSEATYESGFVIDKFPISRPNLTFSTLTVSNMSPEDSSIYLCSAGAVQRGREQYFGPGTRLLVL.

This clonotype was detected only once. This clone may be a read error of a much larger clone one base away. The genes are TRBV5-4 and TRBJ2-1; D remains ambiguous. Germline V lookup: CDR1 SGHNT, CDR2 YYREEE (reference sequence). This CDR3 spans 14 amino acids. This CDR3 is CACSLLGVGNEQFF. The CDR3 DNA follows: TGTGCCTGCAGCTTGCTTGGGGTAGGGAATGAGCAGTTCTTC.

Details on this clonotype: Mismatch with germline at one junction end may stem from a read error. V usage is TRBV7-9 and J usage is TRBJ2-3, with 11 bases fitting TRBD1. The germline gives CDR1 SEHNR, CDR2 FQNEAQ (reference sequence). This CDR3 has 18 residues. The CDR3 DNA reads TGTGCCAGCAGCCCAACCGGGACAGGGGGAAGAAACACATATACGCAGTATTTT. It codes for CASSPTGTGGRNTYTQYF.

The chain couples TRBV5-5 to TRBJ1-2; the D gene is possibly TRBD1 (6 bases). The CDR3 length is 15 residues. Germline V CDR1 and CDR2: SGHKS, YYEKEE (reference sequence). Between the trimmed V and J ends, which lost 5 bases and 0 bases, there was a span of 14 bases. CDR3 bases: TGTGCCAGCAGAGGAGGGGACAATTCTAACTATGGCTACACCTTC. This encodes CASRGGDNSNYGYTF.

This clonotype was seen more than once but under ten times. The gene calls are TRBV6-2 or TRBV6-3 and TRBJ2-1; no reliable D call. The V end was cut by 7 bases, the J end by 0 bases, with 16 bases between. The CDR3 has 16 residues. Germline assignment: CDR1 MNHEY and CDR2 SVGEGT. CDR3 DNA: TGTGCCAGCATTCCGGACGTTCTGAGCTCCTACAATGAGCAGTTCTTC. Translation: CASIPDVLSSYNEQFF.

This chain links TRBV10-3 with TRBJ1-5; D might be TRBD1 (5 bases). CDR1 ENHRY and CDR2 SYGVKD come from the germline V gene. There are 13 residues in the CDR3. V gave up 4 bases and J gave up 9 bases, with 13 bases separating them. The CDR3 region is CAISGQPEGPQHF. The CDR3 DNA reads as TGTGCCATCAGTGGACAGCCCGAGGGGCCCCAGCATTTT.

This clonotype came up many times. V is TRBV7-2 and J is TRBJ2-1; 13 nucleotides line up with TRBD2. The length of the CDR3 is 17 residues. Germline V gives CDR1 SGHTA, CDR2 FQGNSA. Unmatched junction bases numbered 11, after V lost 4 bases and J lost 8 bases. CDR3 amino acids: CASSSRRLAGGTYEQFF. The CDR3 DNA follows: TGTGCCAGCAGCTCTAGGAGACTAGCGGGAGGAACGTATGAGCAGTTCTTC.

A note on this clonotype: A much larger clone lies a single base off, so this may be a read error. This rearrangement joins TRBV13 to TRBJ2-5; possibly TRBD1 or TRBD2 for D (5 bases each). The J call may be incorrect, as the DNA end agrees better with TRBJ2-7. This CDR3 contains 15 residues. CDR1 PRHDT and CDR2 FYEKMQ come from the germline V gene (reference sequence). CDR3 residues: CASSLGGPAGYEQYF. The CDR3 region has the DNA TGTGCCAGCAGCTTAGGGGGACCAGCAGGCTACGAGCAGTACTTC.

This clonotype came up a few times. The gene calls are TRBV5-6 and TRBJ2-2, with TRBD2 identical over 13 bases. Losses at the gene ends were 3 bases for V and 6 bases for J; bases not matched to a gene: 11. The CDR3 totals 18 residues. The germline gives CDR1 SGHDT, CDR2 YYEEEE. CDR3: CASSYRTSGSYFAGELFF. CDR3 DNA sequence: TGTGCCAGCAGCTACAGGACTAGCGGGAGTTATTTCGCCGGGGAGCTGTTTTTT.